One T cell receptor (beta chain) is described in this entry. This CDR3 region has 13 residues. V shed 6 bases, J shed 2 bases, and the junction held 3 bases outside the gene matches. Per germline, CDR1 MNHGY and CDR2 SVAAGI. The record originates from a study of blood T cell repertoires in COVID-19. On the study more broadly: In each case, the material was cDNA or gDNA derived from T cells, B-cell-depleted T cells, or PBMCs.

Under the authors' procedure: Amplification from reference gene primers served as the basis for estimated nucleated cell counts. Sequencing used immunoSEQ multiplex PCR; TCRdb keeps in-frame clones, though not all of them. For V, J and clone size, that table is used; D and trimming come from the DNA. The top ten hold roughly a tenth of the sample, which has about 140,000 clones, 88% seen once. The TCR sequence derives from a man in his sixties with active or convalescent COVID-19. This sequence joins TRBV6-9 and TRBJ2-7; the match to TRBD1 covers 8 bases. The sample comprised peripheral blood. CDR3 sequence reads: CASSLTGAYEQYF. In DNA, the CDR3 is TGTGCCAGCAGCCTGACAGGGGCCTACGAGCAGTACTTC.